Many counts were recorded for the clone carrying this T cell receptor (beta chain). Its antigen is unidentified. Time point noted: patch test 2, 6 weeks after DPC sensitization. The treatment here: therapeutic diphenylcyclopropenone sensitization with weekly scalp DPC. The library tagged each cDNA molecule with unique molecular identifiers. Each CDR3 protein gets one entry after TCRdb re-called the RACE reads with MiXCR. The sample contains tens of thousands of distinct CDR3 sequences, less than 4% of which appear only once. The data belong to a study of human T cells and chemical hapten exposure. General study findings and limits: Versus controls, significantly more large CDR3 similarity clusters arose from expanded TCRs. In the PT1 data, expanded TCR counts showed a positive correlation with patch test score.

The sequence was collected from a man between 40 and 49 years old with alopecia areata. Some clones in this sample may be carry-over from other donors' samples. Specimen: whole blood, collected in connection with sensitization to the hapten diphenylcyclopropenone (DPC).

The CDR3 nucleotides are TGTGCCAGCTCTCGGACAGGGGAGAAAGGAAACACCATATATTTT. Protein: CASSRTGEKGNTIYF. The chain carries TRBV18 and TRBJ1-3; 9 bases are a match to TRBD1. V lost 6 bases and J lost 4; bases outside the gene matches: 7. Germline V lookup: CDR1 KGHSH, CDR2 LQKENI. The CDR3 loop spans 15 amino acids.